This TCR beta chain was documented in a study of shared clonotypes between healthy human individuals. Germline CDR1 is SQVTM and CDR2 is ANQGSEA. V shed 5 bases and J shed 1 base, with 5 bases lying between them. This CDR3 spans 12 amino acids. Generated by immunoSEQ multiplex PCR, the TCRdb table keeps only in-frame clones and is missing some. The sample records 2 million to 3 million clones, roughly 93% being singletons. The sequenced material came from naive CD4+ T cells from PBMCs. Subset: CD45RA+ positively selected. V gene TRBV29-1 combines with J gene TRBJ2-2; D is undetermined. This clonotype originated in a young man in good health. Some clones in this sample may be carry-over from other donors' samples. As DNA, the CDR3 is TGCAGCGTTTCTGGGAACACCGGGGAGCTGTTTTTT. Translating gives CSVSGNTGELFF.